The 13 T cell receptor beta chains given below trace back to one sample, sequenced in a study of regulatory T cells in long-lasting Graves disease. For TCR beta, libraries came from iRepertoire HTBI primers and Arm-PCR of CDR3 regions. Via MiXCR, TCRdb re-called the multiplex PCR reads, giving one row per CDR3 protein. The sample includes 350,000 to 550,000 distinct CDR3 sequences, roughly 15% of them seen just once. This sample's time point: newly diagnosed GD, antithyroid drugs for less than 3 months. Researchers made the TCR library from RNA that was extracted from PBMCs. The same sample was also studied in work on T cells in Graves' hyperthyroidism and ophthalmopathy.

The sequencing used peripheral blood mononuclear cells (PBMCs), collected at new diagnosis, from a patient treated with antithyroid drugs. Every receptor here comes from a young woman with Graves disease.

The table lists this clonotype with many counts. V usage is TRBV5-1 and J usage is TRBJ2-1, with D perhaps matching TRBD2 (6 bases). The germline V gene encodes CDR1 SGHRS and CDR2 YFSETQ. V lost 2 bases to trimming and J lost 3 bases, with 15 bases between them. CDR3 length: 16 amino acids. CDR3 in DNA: TGCGCCAGCAGCTTCGAGGGAGGTATTTTCTACAATGAGCAGTTCTTC. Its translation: CASSFEGGIFYNEQFF.

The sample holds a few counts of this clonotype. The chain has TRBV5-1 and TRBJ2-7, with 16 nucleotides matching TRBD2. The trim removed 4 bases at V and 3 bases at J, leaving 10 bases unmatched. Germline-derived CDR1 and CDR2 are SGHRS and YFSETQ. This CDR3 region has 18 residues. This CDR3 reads CASSAGLAGGPSIYEQYF. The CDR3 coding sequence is TGCGCCAGCAGCGCGGGACTAGCGGGAGGGCCCTCCATCTACGAGCAGTACTTC.

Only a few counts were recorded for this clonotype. The DNA of the CDR3 is TGCAGTGCCAACCTAGCCAAAAACATTCAGTACTTC. Protein product: CSANLAKNIQYF. The chain links TRBV20-1 to TRBJ2-4; D gene ambiguous. From germline, CDR1 is DFQATT and CDR2 SNEGSKA (reference sequence). The CDR3 sequence is 12 residues long. Between the trimmed V and J ends, which lost 6 bases and 0 bases, there was a span of 6 bases.

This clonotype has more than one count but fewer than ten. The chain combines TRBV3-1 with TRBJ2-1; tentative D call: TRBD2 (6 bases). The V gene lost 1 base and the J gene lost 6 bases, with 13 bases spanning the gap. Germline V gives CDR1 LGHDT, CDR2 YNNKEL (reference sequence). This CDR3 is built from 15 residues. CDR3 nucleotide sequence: TGTGCCAGCAGCCAAGTCCGACTCGGGGGCAATGAGCAGTTCTTC. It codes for CASSQVRLGGNEQFF.

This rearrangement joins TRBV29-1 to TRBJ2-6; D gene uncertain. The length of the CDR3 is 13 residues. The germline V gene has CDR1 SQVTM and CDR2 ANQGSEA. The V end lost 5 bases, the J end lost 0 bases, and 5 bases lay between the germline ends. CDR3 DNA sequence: TGCAGCGTTCCCGACTCTGGGGCCAACGTCCTGACTTTC. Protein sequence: CSVPDSGANVLTF.

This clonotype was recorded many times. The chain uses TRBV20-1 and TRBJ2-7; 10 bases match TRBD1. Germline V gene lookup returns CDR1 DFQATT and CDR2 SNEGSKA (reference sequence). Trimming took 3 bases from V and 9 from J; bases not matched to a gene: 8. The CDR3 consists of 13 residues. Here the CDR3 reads CSASVRTGGLQYF. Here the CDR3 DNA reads TGCAGTGCTAGCGTGCGGACAGGGGGTCTGCAGTACTTC.

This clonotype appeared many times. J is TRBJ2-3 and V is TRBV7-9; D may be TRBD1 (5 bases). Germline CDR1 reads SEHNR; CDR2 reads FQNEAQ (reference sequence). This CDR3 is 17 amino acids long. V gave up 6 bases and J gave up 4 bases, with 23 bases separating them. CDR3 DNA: TGTGCCAGCAGGGGGCCATATACGGGTACAAAAGCAGATACGCAGTATTTT. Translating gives CASRGPYTGTKADTQYF.

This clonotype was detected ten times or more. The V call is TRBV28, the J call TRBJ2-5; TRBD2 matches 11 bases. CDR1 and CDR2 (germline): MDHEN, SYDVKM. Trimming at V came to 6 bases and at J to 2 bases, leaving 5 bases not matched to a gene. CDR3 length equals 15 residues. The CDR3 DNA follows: TGTGCCAGCAGCCGACGGACTAGCGGGCAAGAGACCCAGTACTTC. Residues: CASSRRTSGQETQYF.

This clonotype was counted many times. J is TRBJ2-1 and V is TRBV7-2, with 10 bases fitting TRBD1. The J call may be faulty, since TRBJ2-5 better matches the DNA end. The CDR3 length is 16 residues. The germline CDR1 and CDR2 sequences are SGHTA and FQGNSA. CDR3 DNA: TGTGCCAGCAGCCGATGGGACAGGGGCGTCCAAGAGACCCAGTACTTC. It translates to CASSRWDRGVQETQYF.

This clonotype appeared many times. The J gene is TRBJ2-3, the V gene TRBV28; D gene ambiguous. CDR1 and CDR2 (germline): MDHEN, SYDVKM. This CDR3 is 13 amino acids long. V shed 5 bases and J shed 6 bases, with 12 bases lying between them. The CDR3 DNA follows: TGTGCCAGCAGTCCACAATCGCCTGATACGCAGTATTTT. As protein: CASSPQSPDTQYF.

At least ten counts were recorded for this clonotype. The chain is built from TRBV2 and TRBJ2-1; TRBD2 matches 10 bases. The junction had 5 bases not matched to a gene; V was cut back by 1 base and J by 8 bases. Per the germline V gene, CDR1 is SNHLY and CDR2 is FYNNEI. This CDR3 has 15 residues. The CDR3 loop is CASSEGLAGVDEQFF. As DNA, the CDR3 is TGTGCCAGCAGTGAAGGTCTAGCGGGAGTCGATGAGCAGTTCTTC.

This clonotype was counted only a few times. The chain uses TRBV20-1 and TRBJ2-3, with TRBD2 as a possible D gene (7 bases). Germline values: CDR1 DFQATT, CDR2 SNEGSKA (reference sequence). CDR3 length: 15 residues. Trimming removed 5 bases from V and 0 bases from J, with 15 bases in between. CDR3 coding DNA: TGCAGTGCTCCTAGGGGGGGACTGAGCACAGATACGCAGTATTTT. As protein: CSAPRGGLSTDTQYF.

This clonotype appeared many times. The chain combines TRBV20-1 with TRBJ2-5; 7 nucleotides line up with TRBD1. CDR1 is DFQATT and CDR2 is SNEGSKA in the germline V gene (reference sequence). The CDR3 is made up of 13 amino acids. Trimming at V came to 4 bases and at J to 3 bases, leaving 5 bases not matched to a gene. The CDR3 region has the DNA TGCAGTGCTACTGACAGGGCGAAAGAGACCCAGTACTTC. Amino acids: CSATDRAKETQYF.